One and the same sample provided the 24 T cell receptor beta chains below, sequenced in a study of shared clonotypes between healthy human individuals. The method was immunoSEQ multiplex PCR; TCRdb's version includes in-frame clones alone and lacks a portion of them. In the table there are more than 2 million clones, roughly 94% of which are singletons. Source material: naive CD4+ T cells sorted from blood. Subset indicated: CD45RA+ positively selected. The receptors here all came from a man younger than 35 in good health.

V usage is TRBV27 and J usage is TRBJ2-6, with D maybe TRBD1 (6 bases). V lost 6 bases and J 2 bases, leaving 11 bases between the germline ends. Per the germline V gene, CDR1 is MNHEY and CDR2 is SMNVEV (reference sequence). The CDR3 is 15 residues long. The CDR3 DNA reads TGTGCCAGCAGCGAGTGGGGGCCTGGGGCCAACGTCCTGACTTTC. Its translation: CASSEWGPGANVLTF.

The CDR3 DNA sequence: TGTGCCAGCAGCACCTCTAGGACCTACGAGCAGTACTTC. It encodes CASSTSRTYEQYF. The V call is TRBV7-2, the J call TRBJ2-7; no firm D call. Germline CDR1 reads SGHTA; CDR2 reads FQGNSA. Trimming shortened V by 5 bases and J by 2 bases, and 10 bases separated the two germline ends. This CDR3 has 13 residues.

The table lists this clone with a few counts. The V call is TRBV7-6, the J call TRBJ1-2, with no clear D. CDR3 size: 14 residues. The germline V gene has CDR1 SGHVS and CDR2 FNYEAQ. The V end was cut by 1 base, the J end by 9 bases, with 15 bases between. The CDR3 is CASSLDPGAASYTF. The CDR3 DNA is TGTGCCAGCAGCTTAGATCCAGGCGCCGCGAGCTACACCTTC.

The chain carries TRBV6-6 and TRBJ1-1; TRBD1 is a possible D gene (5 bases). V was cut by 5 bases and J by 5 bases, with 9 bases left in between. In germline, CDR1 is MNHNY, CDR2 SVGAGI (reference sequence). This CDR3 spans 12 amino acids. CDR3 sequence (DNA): TGTGCCAGCAGTCCCCAGGGTACTGAAGCTTTCTTT. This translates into CASSPQGTEAFF.

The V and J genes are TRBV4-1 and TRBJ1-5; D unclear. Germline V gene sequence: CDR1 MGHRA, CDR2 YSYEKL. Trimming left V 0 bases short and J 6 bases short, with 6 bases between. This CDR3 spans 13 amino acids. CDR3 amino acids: CASSQDRVQPQHF. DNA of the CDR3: TGCGCCAGCAGCCAAGATCGAGTTCAGCCCCAGCATTTT.

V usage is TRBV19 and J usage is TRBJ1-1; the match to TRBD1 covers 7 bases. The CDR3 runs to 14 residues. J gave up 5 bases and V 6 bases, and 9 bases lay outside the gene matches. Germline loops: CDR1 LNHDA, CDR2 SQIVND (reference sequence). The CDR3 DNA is TGTGCCAGTAGGACAGGGACGGTTGGGACTGAAGCTTTCTTT. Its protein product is CASRTGTVGTEAFF. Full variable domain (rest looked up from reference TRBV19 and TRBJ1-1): DGGITQSPKYLFRKEGQNVTLSCEQNLNHDAMYWYRQDPGQGLRLIYYSQIVNDFQKGDIAEGYSVSREKKESFPLTVTSAQKNPTAFYLCASRTGTVGTEAFFGQGTRLTVV.

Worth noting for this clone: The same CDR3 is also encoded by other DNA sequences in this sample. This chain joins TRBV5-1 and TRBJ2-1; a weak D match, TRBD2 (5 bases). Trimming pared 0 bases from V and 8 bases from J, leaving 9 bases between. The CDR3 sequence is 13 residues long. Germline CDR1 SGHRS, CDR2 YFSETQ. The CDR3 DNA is TGCGCCAGCAGCTTGGGAGGGTTAGATGAGCAGTTCTTC. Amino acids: CASSLGGLDEQFF. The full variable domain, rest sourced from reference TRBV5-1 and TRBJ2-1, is KAGVTQTPRYLIKTRGQQVTLSCSPISGHRSVSWYQQTPGQGLQFLFEYFSETQRNKGNFPGRFSGRQFSNSRSEMNVSTLELGDSALYLCASSLGGLDEQFFGPGTRLTVL.

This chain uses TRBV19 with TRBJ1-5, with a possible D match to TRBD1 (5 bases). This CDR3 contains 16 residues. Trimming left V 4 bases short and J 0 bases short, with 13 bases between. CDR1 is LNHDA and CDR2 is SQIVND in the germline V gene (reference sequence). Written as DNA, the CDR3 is TGTGCCAGTAGTACCCACAGGACCTATAGCAATCAGCCCCAGCATTTT. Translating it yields CASSTHRTYSNQPQHF.

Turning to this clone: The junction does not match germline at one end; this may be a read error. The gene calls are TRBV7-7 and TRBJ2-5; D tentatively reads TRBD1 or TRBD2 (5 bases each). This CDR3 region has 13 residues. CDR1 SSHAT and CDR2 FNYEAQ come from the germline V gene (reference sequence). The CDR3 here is CASSSGARETQYF. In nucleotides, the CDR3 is TGTGCTAGCAGCTCCGGGGCACGCGAGACCCAGTACTTC.

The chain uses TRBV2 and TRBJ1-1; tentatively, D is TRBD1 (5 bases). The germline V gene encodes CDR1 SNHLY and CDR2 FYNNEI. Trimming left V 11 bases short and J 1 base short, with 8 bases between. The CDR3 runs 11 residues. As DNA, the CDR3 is TGTGCCGTACAGGAGAACACTGAAGCTTTCTTT. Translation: CAVQENTEAFF. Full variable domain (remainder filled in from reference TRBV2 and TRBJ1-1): EPEVTQTPSHQVTQMGQEVILRCVPISNHLYFYWYRQILGQKVEFLVSFYNNEISEKSEIFDDQFSVERPDGSNFTLKIRSTKLEDSAMYFCAVQENTEAFFGQGTRLTVV.

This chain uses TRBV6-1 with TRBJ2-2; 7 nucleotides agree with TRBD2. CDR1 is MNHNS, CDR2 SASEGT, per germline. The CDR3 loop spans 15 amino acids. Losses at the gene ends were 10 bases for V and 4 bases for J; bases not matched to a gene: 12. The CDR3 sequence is CATVLAGVGTGELFF. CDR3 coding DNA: TGTGCCACCGTTTTGGCGGGGGTAGGCACCGGGGAGCTGTTTTTT.

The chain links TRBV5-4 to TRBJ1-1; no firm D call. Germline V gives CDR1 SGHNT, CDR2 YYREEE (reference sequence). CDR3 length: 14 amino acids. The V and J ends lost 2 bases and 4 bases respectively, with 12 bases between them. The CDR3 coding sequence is TGTGCCAGCAGCTTACCGGGTAGGCTCACTGAAGCTTTCTTT. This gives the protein CASSLPGRLTEAFF. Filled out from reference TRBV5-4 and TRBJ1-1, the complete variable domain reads ETGVTQSPTHLIKTRGQQVTLRCSSQSGHNTVSWYQQALGQGPQFIFQYYREEENGRGNFPPRFSGLQFPNYSSELNVNALELDDSALYLCASSLPGRLTEAFFGQGTRLTVV.

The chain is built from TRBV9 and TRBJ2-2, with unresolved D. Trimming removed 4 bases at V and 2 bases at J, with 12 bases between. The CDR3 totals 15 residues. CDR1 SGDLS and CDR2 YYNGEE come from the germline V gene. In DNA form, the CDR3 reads TGTGCCAGCAGCCTGCCCAGGTCTAACACCGGGGAGCTGTTTTTT. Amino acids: CASSLPRSNTGELFF.

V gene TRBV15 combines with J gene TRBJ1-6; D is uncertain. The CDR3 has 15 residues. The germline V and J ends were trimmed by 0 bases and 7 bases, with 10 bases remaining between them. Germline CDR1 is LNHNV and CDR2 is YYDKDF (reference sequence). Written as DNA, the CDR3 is TGTGCCACCAGCAGAGATCACGGGGTGAATTCACCCCTCCACTTT. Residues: CATSRDHGVNSPLHF.

Written as DNA, the CDR3 is TGTGCCAGCAGTTACACTTCCGGGACAGGGACGGAAAAACTGTTTTTT. Its protein is CASSYTSGTGTEKLFF. The chain joins TRBV6-5 to TRBJ1-4; 9 positions match TRBD1. The CDR3 has 16 residues. After removal of 2 bases from V and 8 bases from J, the junction contained 9 bases not matched to a gene. The germline gives CDR1 MNHEY, CDR2 SVGAGI.

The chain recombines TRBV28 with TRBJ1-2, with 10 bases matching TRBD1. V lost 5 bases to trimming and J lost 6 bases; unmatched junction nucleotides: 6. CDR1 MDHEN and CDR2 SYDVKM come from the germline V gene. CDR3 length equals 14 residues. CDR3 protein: CASSLWTGGDGYTF. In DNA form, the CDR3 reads TGTGCCAGCAGTCTGTGGACAGGGGGAGATGGCTACACCTTC.

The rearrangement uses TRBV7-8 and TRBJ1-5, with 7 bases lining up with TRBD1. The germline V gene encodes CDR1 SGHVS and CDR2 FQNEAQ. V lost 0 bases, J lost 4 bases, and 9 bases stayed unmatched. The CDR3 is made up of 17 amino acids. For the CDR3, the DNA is TGTGCCAGCAGCTTAGCTACGGCAGGGGGTCCGAATCAGCCCCAGCATTTT. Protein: CASSLATAGGPNQPQHF.

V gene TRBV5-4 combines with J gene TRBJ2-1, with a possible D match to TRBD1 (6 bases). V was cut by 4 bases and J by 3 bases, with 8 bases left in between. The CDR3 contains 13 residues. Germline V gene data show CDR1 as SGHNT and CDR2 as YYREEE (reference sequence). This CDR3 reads CASSADSYNEQFF. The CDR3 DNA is TGTGCCAGCAGCGCGGACAGCTACAATGAGCAGTTCTTC. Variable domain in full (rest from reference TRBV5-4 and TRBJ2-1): ETGVTQSPTHLIKTRGQQVTLRCSSQSGHNTVSWYQQALGQGPQFIFQYYREEENGRGNFPPRFSGLQFPNYSSELNVNALELDDSALYLCASSADSYNEQFFGPGTRLTVL.

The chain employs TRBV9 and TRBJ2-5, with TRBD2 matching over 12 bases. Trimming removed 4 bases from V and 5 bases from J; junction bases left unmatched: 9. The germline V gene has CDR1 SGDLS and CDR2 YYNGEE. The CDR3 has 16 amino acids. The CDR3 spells CASSRTSGNILETQYF. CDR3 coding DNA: TGTGCCAGCAGCCGGACTAGCGGGAACATCCTTGAGACCCAGTACTTC.

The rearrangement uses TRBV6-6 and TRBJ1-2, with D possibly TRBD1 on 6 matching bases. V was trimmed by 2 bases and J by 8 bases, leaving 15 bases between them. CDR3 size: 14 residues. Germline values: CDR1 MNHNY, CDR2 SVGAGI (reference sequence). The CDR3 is CASSYPRGAEGYTF. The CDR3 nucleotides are TGTGCCAGCAGTTACCCCCGGGGGGCGGAAGGCTACACCTTC.

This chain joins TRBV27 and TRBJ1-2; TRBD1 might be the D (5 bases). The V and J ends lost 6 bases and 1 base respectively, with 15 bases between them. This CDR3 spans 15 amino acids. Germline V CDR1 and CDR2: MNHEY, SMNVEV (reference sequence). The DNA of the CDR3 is TGTGCCAGCAGAACTGGACAACCCGGTAACTATGGCTACACCTTC. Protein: CASRTGQPGNYGYTF.

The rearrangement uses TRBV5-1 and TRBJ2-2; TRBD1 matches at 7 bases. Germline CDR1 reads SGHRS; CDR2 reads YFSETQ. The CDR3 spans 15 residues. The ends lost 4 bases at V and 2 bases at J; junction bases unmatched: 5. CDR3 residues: CASSVGQFNTGELFF. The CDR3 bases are TGCGCCAGCAGCGTGGGACAGTTCAACACCGGGGAGCTGTTTTTT. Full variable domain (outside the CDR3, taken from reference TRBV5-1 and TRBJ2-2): KAGVTQTPRYLIKTRGQQVTLSCSPISGHRSVSWYQQTPGQGLQFLFEYFSETQRNKGNFPGRFSGRQFSNSRSEMNVSTLELGDSALYLCASSVGQFNTGELFFGEGSRLTVL.

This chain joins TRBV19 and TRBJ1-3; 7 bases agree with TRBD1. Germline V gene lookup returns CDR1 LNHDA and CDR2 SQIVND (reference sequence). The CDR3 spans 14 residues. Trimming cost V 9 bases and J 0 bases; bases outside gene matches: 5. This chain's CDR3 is CASVTGASGNTIYF. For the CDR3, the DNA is TGTGCCAGCGTAACAGGGGCCTCTGGAAACACCATATATTTT.

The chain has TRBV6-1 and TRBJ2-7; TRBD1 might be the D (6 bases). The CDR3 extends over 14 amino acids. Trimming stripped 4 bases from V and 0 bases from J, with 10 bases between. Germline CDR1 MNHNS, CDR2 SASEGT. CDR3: CASSATGHSYEQYF. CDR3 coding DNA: TGTGCCAGCAGTGCAACAGGGCACTCCTACGAGCAGTACTTC.